This TCR beta chain was sequenced for a study of identical twins. V was shortened by 5 bases and J by 1 base, with 13 bases between the two germline ends. Germline assignment: CDR1 SGHAT and CDR2 FQNNGV. This CDR3 is built from 15 residues. Findings and caveats of the study: In zero-insertion analyses, partial confounding could arise from invariant MAIT and iNKT cells. Cord blood beta clonotypes present at high abundance carried fewer insertions; no such pattern appeared in memory repertoires.

In this sample, this clonotype turned up a few times. Its antigen remains unknown. MiXCR, run by TCRdb on the 5' RACE reads, gives a single entry per CDR3 protein. The sample records about 920,000 distinct CDR3 sequences, 9% to 15% being singletons. Another study also made use of these data, one on yellow fever vaccine responses in identical twins. According to that study: After vaccination, twins' T cell response reportedly seemed partly convergent, partly personalized.

J is TRBJ2-3 and V is TRBV11-2; D is perhaps TRBD2 (5 bases). Sequences were obtained from PBMCs. The clonotype was recovered from a woman in her late teens or twenties in good health. CDR3 coding DNA: TGTGCCAGCAGCCGGTGGGAGCCGGGCACAGATACGCAGTATTTT. It yields the protein CASSRWEPGTDTQYF.